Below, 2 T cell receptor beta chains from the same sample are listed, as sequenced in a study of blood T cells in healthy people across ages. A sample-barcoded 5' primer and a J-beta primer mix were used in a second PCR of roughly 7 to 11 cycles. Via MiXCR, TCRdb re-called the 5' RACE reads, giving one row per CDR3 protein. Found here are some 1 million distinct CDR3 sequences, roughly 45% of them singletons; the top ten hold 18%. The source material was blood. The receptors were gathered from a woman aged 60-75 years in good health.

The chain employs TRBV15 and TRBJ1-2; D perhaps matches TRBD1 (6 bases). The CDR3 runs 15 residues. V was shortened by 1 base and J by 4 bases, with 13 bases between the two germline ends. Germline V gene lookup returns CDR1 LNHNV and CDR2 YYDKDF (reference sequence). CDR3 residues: CATSRGSQGGYGYTF. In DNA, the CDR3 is TGTGCCACCAGCAGAGGGTCACAGGGAGGCTATGGCTACACCTTC.

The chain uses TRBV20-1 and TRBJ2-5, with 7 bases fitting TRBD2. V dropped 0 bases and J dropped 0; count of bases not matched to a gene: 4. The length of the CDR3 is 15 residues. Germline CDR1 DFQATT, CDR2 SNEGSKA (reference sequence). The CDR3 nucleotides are TGCAGTGCTAGAGAACGCGGGAGAAACCAAGAGACCCAGTACTTC. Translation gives CSARERGRNQETQYF.